The 19 T cell receptor beta chains given below trace back to one sample, sequenced in a study of vaccination and CD4 T cells after COVID-19. Treatment here: approximately 11-day PBMC culture with coronavirus spike peptide pools or control peptides (ViraFEST assay). An Oncomine TCR Beta short-read assay was used to sequence the DNA from cultured CD4+ T cells. Each CDR3 protein is one row after TCRdb ran MiXCR on the PCR reads. The table includes around 13,000 distinct CDR3 sequences, under 55% detected once. These receptors' targets are unknown. The specimen sequenced was CD4+ T cells from blood, cultured in vitro. These TCRs come from a human donor who had recovered from COVID-19.

The chain links TRBV7-2 to TRBJ2-5; tentatively, D is TRBD1 or TRBD2 (5 bases each). Germline-derived CDR1 and CDR2 are SGHTA and FQGNSA. V lost 1 base to trimming and J lost 7 bases, with 22 bases between them. This CDR3 region has 17 residues. The CDR3 nucleotides read TGTGCCAGCAGCTTAGACCGGGACCGGACCTTAAAGTGGACCCAGTACTTC. The encoded protein is CASSLDRDRTLKWTQYF.

V and J are TRBV23-1 and TRBJ1-2; 8 nucleotides agree with TRBD1. TRBV23-1 is an ORF, and what it does is uncertain. The J segment lost 3 bases and the V segment lost 9 bases, leaving 12 bases of the junction unmatched. The CDR3 is 15 amino acids. Here the CDR3 reads CARGVRGRRDYGYTF. CDR3 coding DNA: TGCGCCAGAGGGGTCAGGGGGCGCCGAGACTATGGCTACACCTTC.

The sample holds a few counts of this clonotype. This chain joins TRBV6-1 and TRBJ2-2, with TRBD1 identical over 8 bases. The CDR3 is 14 amino acids. J gave up 8 bases and V 5 bases, and 7 bases lay outside the gene matches. The V gene's germline CDR1 is MNHNS and CDR2 SASEGT. The CDR3 sequence is CASSTQGAGGELFF. CDR3 nucleotide sequence: TGTGCCAGCAGTACCCAGGGGGCAGGAGGGGAGCTGTTTTTT.

The sample holds a few counts of this clonotype. The chain employs TRBV6-1 and TRBJ1-2, with unresolved D. Trimming took 7 bases from V and 8 from J, leaving 20 bases between them. The germline V gene has CDR1 MNHNS and CDR2 SASEGT. The length of the CDR3 is 14 residues. The CDR3 coding sequence is TGTGCCAGCACTCCTGACCCGCTAGTCTTCGGCTACACCTTC. Amino acid sequence: CASTPDPLVFGYTF.

The chain uses TRBV7-8 and TRBJ2-7; unclear D gene. Per the germline V gene, CDR1 is SGHVS and CDR2 is FQNEAQ. Trimming took 1 base from V and 7 from J, leaving 17 bases between them. The CDR3 runs to 15 residues. CDR3 sequence: CASSLGPGVAREQYF. In DNA, the CDR3 is TGTGCCAGCAGCTTAGGGCCTGGCGTGGCCCGGGAGCAGTACTTC.

CDR3: CASSIAGQEETQYF. As DNA, the CDR3 is TGTGCCAGTAGTATAGCGGGACAGGAAGAGACCCAGTACTTC. The V call is TRBV19, the J call TRBJ2-5; 8 nucleotides agree with TRBD1. Germline assignment: CDR1 LNHDA and CDR2 SQIVND (reference sequence). With V trimmed by 1 base and J by 3 bases, 1 base remained unmatched. The CDR3 totals 14 residues.

The rearrangement links TRBV6-1 to TRBJ1-4, with D tentatively TRBD1 (5 bases). Deletions cut 5 bases from V and 7 bases from J, with 17 bases between. This CDR3 region has 15 residues. Germline V gene lookup returns CDR1 MNHNS and CDR2 SASEGT. CDR3 protein: CASSNGGGAVEKLFF. CDR3 DNA: TGTGCCAGCAGTAATGGGGGGGGTGCGGTTGAAAAACTGTTTTTT.

V and J are TRBV10-1 and TRBJ2-5; possible D gene TRBD2, 6 bases. Germline loops: CDR1 WNHNN, CDR2 SYGVQD (reference sequence). The CDR3 spans 16 residues. Trimming removed 0 bases from V and 3 bases from J, with 14 bases in between. CDR3 sequence: CASSESLGGSKETQYF. The CDR3 DNA follows: TGCGCCAGCAGTGAGTCGCTGGGAGGCTCCAAAGAGACCCAGTACTTC.

The chain carries TRBV15 and TRBJ1-1, with 7 bases lining up with TRBD1. Germline loops: CDR1 LNHNV, CDR2 YYDKDF (reference sequence). This CDR3 spans 15 amino acids. V was pared by 1 base and J by 1 base, with 3 bases of the junction left unmatched. Here the CDR3 reads CATSRVQGSNTEAFF. The CDR3 DNA follows: TGTGCCACCAGCAGAGTACAGGGGTCGAACACTGAAGCTTTCTTT.

The chain joins TRBV10-1 to TRBJ2-3; no clear D. The V and J ends lost 0 bases and 6 bases respectively, with 16 bases between them. The CDR3 has 16 amino acids. Germline V lookup: CDR1 WNHNN, CDR2 SYGVQD (reference sequence). CDR3 sequence (DNA): TGCGCCAGCAGTGAGTCTTTAGGCAGCATTCGGGATACGCAGTATTTT. This translates into CASSESLGSIRDTQYF.

The gene calls are TRBV27 and TRBJ1-6; 7 bases map to TRBD1. The germline CDR1 and CDR2 sequences are MNHEY and SMNVEV (reference sequence). The CDR3 extends over 11 amino acids. V shed 6 bases, J shed 14 bases, and the junction held 4 bases outside the gene matches. This CDR3 reads CASRNRGSLHF. In DNA, the CDR3 is TGTGCCAGCAGGAACAGGGGTTCCCTCCACTTT.

The chain employs TRBV6-1 and TRBJ1-3, with D unresolved. The germline V gene encodes CDR1 MNHNS and CDR2 SASEGT. V was trimmed by 5 bases and J by 0 bases, leaving 14 bases between them. The CDR3 contains 16 residues. The DNA for the CDR3 is TGTGCCAGCAGTAACGGACGTCTAGCCTCTGGAAACACCATATATTTT. It translates to CASSNGRLASGNTIYF.

There are a few counts of this clonotype. The chain has TRBV6-5 and TRBJ1-1, with 10 bases matching TRBD1. With V trimmed by 4 bases and J by 5 bases, 10 bases remained unmatched. CDR1 and CDR2 from the germline V gene are MNHEY and SVGAGI. The CDR3 loop spans 16 amino acids. This chain's CDR3 is CASSWGTGVLKTEAFF. The CDR3 DNA reads TGTGCCAGCAGTTGGGGGACAGGGGTTCTTAAAACTGAAGCTTTCTTT.

The chain uses TRBV4-3 and TRBJ2-4; either TRBD1 or TRBD2 may supply D (5 bases each). The CDR3 is 14 amino acids. Germline CDR1 reads LGHNA; CDR2 reads YSLEER. Deletions cut 3 bases from V and 0 bases from J, with 6 bases between. CDR3 residues: CASSQGVAKNIQYF. In nucleotides, the CDR3 is TGCGCCAGCAGCCAGGGGGTAGCCAAAAACATTCAGTACTTC.

J is TRBJ2-1 and V is TRBV5-4; 12 bases are a match to TRBD2. V lost 4 bases to trimming and J lost 8 bases; unmatched junction nucleotides: 7. Germline CDR1 SGHNT, CDR2 YYREEE (reference sequence). This CDR3 is 15 amino acids long. CDR3 bases: TGTGCCAGCAGCCGGGGGACTAGCGGGTTGGATGAGCAGTTCTTC. Translated, it gives CASSRGTSGLDEQFF.

The genes are TRBV7-9 and TRBJ1-6, with 7 positions matching TRBD1. The CDR3 has 15 residues. Trimming took 3 bases from V and 5 from J; bases not matched to a gene: 4. Looked up from germline, CDR1 is SEHNR and CDR2 is FQNEAQ (reference sequence). DNA of the CDR3: TGTGCCAGCAGCTTCCGACAGGGCCATAATTCACCCCTCCACTTT. This codes for CASSFRQGHNSPLHF.

The chain links TRBV19 to TRBJ2-6, with unresolved D. The CDR3 consists of 13 residues. The V and J ends lost 6 bases and 0 bases respectively, with 3 bases between them. Germline CDR1 and CDR2: LNHDA and SQIVND (reference sequence). The CDR3 region is CASRHSGANVLTF. The CDR3, as DNA: TGTGCCAGTAGACACTCTGGGGCCAACGTCCTGACTTTC.

The rearrangement links TRBV10-1 to TRBJ1-1, with a weak D call TRBD1 (5 bases). Trimming stripped 4 bases from V and 1 base from J, with 16 bases between. Germline CDR1 and CDR2: WNHNN and SYGVQD (reference sequence). This CDR3 contains 16 residues. The CDR3 is CASSGAAGITNTEAFF. CDR3 sequence (DNA): TGCGCCAGCAGTGGGGCGGCAGGGATTACGAACACTGAAGCTTTCTTT.

V is TRBV2 and J is TRBJ2-7, with D possibly matching TRBD1 (5 bases). This CDR3 has 15 residues. From germline, CDR1 is SNHLY and CDR2 FYNNEI. V dropped 0 bases and J dropped 7 bases, with 16 bases sitting between them. The CDR3 region is CASSEALPGFNEQYF. The CDR3 DNA is TGTGCCAGCAGTGAAGCGTTGCCAGGGTTTAATGAGCAGTACTTC.